This entry is about one TCR beta chain. Its antigen is currently unknown. Use of 60 Vbeta and 13 Jbeta primers characterized the PCR. Repertoires were generated with immunoSEQ multiplex PCR, while TCRdb's copy carries only in-frame clones and drops some. Altogether roughly 99,000 clones are present, over 60% being singletons, with the ten largest covering over 15%. This entry comes from a study of cytomegalovirus exposure and HLA in healthy donors. Trimming took off 1 base at V and 11 bases at J, with 23 bases between the two ends. This CDR3 contains 16 residues. Germline lookup yields CDR1 SGHTA and CDR2 FQGNSA. General study results and limits: In an earlier analysis, in several hundred donors, most V segments appeared productive either ~90% or ~30% of the time. Associated with HLA alleles at 0.05 false discovery rate in a later analysis were fewer than 20,000 TCR beta sequences. Sequencing depth across donors, presence/absence analyses assumed, was roughly uniform. Some segments of the V type, notably TRBV6-2 and TRBV6-3, were excluded as indistinguishable.

This TCR was sampled from a man aged 55-75 years in good health and CMV-seropositive. Sequenced input: PBMCs. The chain carries TRBV7-2 and TRBJ1-1; D is perhaps TRBD1 (6 bases). CDR3 sequence reads: CASSLDPGQPRSDAFF. The CDR3 coding sequence is TGTGCCAGCAGCTTAGACCCTGGACAGCCAAGGTCAGACGCTTTCTTT.